This T cell receptor beta chain was identified during a study of cytomegalovirus exposure and HLA in healthy donors. Study findings and constraints: An analysis done earlier found most TCR beta V segments productive about 90% or about 30% of the time. It was reported that the classifier diagnosed cytomegalovirus status with high specificity and sensitivity in both the original and validation cohorts. In a later analysis, HLA-associated TCR beta chains were more clonally expanded than equally common others. The authors later linked a missense DCLRE1C variant to TCR beta V- and J-gene trimming.

CDR1 and CDR2 from the germline V gene are MDHEN and SYDVKM. The V end lost 11 bases, the J end lost 0 bases, and 11 bases lay between the germline ends. The CDR3 spans 12 residues. The PCR had 60 Vbeta and 13 Jbeta primers. The data were produced by immunoSEQ multiplex PCR, yet TCRdb's version contains in-frame clones alone and is incomplete. The sample contains tens of thousands of clones, roughly 70% of which appear only once. This clone appeared a few times. Its antigen is as yet unknown. The rearrangement uses TRBV28 and TRBJ2-7, with D possibly being TRBD2 (6 bases). The material sequenced was PBMCs. This sequence was found in a man in his fifties or sixties in good health and CMV-seronegative. The CDR3 nucleotides are TGTGCCGGGGGACTGACCTCCTACGAGCAGTACTTC. Its protein is CAGGLTSYEQYF.